The entry below gives a single T cell receptor (beta chain) sequence along with its context. Described time point: blood 2 weeks post-SBRT. The treatment is: 15 Gy SBRT to primary tumor, nephrectomy 4 weeks later. Blood was sampled at baseline, 2 weeks and 4 weeks after SBRT. This sample was included in a study of radiation and T cells in renal cell carcinoma. The germline gives CDR1 SGDLS, CDR2 YYNGEE. Trimming removed 1 base from V and 3 bases from J, with 11 bases in between. The CDR3 loop spans 14 amino acids. Only in-frame clones appear in the TCRdb table, and some are missing; sequencing was by immunoSEQ multiplex PCR. The sample lists 40,000 to 60,000 clones; 80% were seen once.

The source of this sequence is a woman aged 70 to 79 with renal cell carcinoma. J is TRBJ2-7 and V is TRBV9; D is undetermined. The input for sequencing was blood, taken from a patient whose treatment included radiotherapy and nephrectomy. The CDR3 DNA follows: TGTGCCAGCAGCGTAAACAGTTTCAGCTACGAGCAGTACTTC. Translated, it gives CASSVNSFSYEQYF.